This TCR beta chain derives from a study of T cell changes during pregnancy in multiple sclerosis (dated by TCRdb to the late 2010s). General notes on the study: The study examined how the T cell repertoire changed over the course of pregnancy in women with multiple sclerosis.

The CDR3 covers 15 residues, taking in both the cysteine and the phenylalanine. The read is trimmed to its CDR3 DNA, 45 bases read in frame from base 1. In the germline V gene, CDR1 corresponds to MDHEN and CDR2 to SYDVKM. V is shortened by 4 bases, J by 7 bases, and the region joining them spans 16 bases. To note about this clone: This clone's antigen is unknown. No base qualities exist here, and no much larger clone lies one base off it.

The library was built by means of the immunoSEQ multiplex PCR assay. What TCRdb holds here is the immuneACCESS table cut down to in-frame rearrangements. Part of the clones is not present; checked against another copy, under half of the missing clones reflect an unresolved V gene, and the others are unexplained. The sample contains tens of thousands of clones, 85% to 95% of them found a single time. The top ten clones comprise less than 3.5% of the sample. Here the chain combines TRBV28 and TRBJ1-4, with a tentative D gene TRBD1 over 5 matching bases. This clonotype was obtained from a female donor in good health, enrolled as a control in a pregnancy study. This sample comprised peripheral blood, obtained in the third trimester of pregnancy. This receptor carries the CDR3 CASSSPPRGGEKLFF. The nucleotide sequence reads TGTGCCAGCAGTTCCCCCCCGCGGGGGGGTGAAAAACTGTTTTTT.